A selection of T cell receptor beta chains follows, all from one sample in a study of human T cells and chemical hapten exposure. MiXCR was run by TCRdb on the RACE reads, yielding one entry per CDR3 protein. The sample lists about 82,000 distinct CDR3 sequences; 10% to 11% were seen once. Source: whole blood, taken in connection with sensitization to the hapten diphenylcyclopropenone (DPC). The source is a woman aged 45-60 years with alopecia areata. Some clones in this sample may be carry-over from other donors' samples. CDR3s include the opening cysteine and the closing phenylalanine or tryptophan. A D gene is named only where the DNA matches it firmly. Size tells how often a clone was seen (once, few, many) or the class of an expanded clone, and some rows leave it out.

abundance	v_gene	j_gene	d_gene	CDR3aa	CDR3nt
.	TRBV29-1	TRBJ2-1	TRBD2	CSGGSGSSNEQFF	TGCAGCGGGGGCAGCGGGAGTTCCAATGAGCAGTTCTTC
.	TRBV29-1	TRBJ2-5	.	CSVETGPKTQYF	TGCAGCGTTGAAACGGGGCCAAAGACCCAGTACTTC
many	TRBV13	TRBJ2-3	.	CASSSRGNYRTDTQYF	TGTGCCAGCAGCTCTAGGGGAAACTATCGCACAGATACGCAGTATTTT
many	TRBV3-1	TRBJ2-3	.	CASSQAGLAAITDTQYF	TGTGCCAGCAGCCAAGCCGGATTAGCAGCCATCACAGATACGCAGTATTTT
few	TRBV4-3	TRBJ2-7	TRBD2	CASSQAASGTSTYEQYF	TGCGCCAGCAGCCAAGCCGCATCCGGGACTAGCACCTACGAGCAGTACTTC
many	TRBV7-8	TRBJ2-5	TRBD2	CASSLALAGGETQYF	TGTGCCAGCAGCTTAGCCCTAGCGGGAGGAGAGACCCAGTACTTC
many	TRBV10-3	TRBJ1-5	TRBD1	CATQGTGRSNQPQHF	TGTGCCACCCAAGGGACAGGCCGAAGCAATCAGCCCCAGCATTTT
.	TRBV6-6	TRBJ1-2	.	CASSYVGAGYGYTF	TGTGCCAGCAGTTACGTGGGGGCAGGATATGGCTACACCTTC
few	TRBV30	TRBJ2-1	TRBD2	CAWSVRSSGPYNEQFF	TGTGCCTGGAGTGTCCGGTCTAGCGGGCCCTACAATGAGCAGTTCTTC
.	TRBV29-1	TRBJ2-5	TRBD2	CSEERGETQYF	TGCAGCGAGGAGCGGGGAGAGACCCAGTACTTC
many	TRBV3-1	TRBJ2-1	TRBD2	CASSKPSPAGGGEQFF	TGTGCCAGCAGCAAGCCCTCGCCAGCGGGAGGAGGTGAGCAGTTCTTC
many	TRBV7-2	TRBJ1-5	.	CASSPTMGLNQPQHF	TGTGCCAGCAGCCCTACGATGGGGCTCAATCAGCCCCAGCATTTT
.	TRBV19	TRBJ1-2	TRBD1	CASRATGTGYGYTF	TGTGCCAGTCGAGCCACCGGGACAGGGTATGGCTACACCTTC
few	TRBV11-2	TRBJ2-1	TRBD1	CASSLELGTGSNEQFF	TGTGCCAGCAGCTTAGAATTGGGGACAGGGTCCAATGAGCAGTTCTTC
few	TRBV6-2/TRBV6-3	TRBJ1-6	.	CASRELDRLSPLHF	TGTGCCAGCAGGGAACTCGACAGGCTTTCACCCCTCCACTTT
few	TRBV6-1	TRBJ2-3	TRBD1	CASSDRGTDTDTQYF	TGTGCCAGCAGTGATCGTGGGACAGACACAGATACGCAGTATTTT
many	TRBV12-3/TRBV12-4	TRBJ2-7	TRBD2	CASSAASGITHEQYF	TGTGCCAGCAGTGCCGCTAGCGGGATCACCCACGAGCAGTACTTC
many	TRBV29-1	TRBJ2-7	TRBD1	CSVGRTGLEEQYF	TGCAGCGTCGGACGGACAGGGTTAGAGGAGCAGTACTTC
.	TRBV20-1	TRBJ2-7	.	CSANHDTRSKNEQYF	TGCAGTGCCAATCACGATACGCGAAGTAAGAACGAGCAGTACTTC
few	TRBV3-1	TRBJ2-1	TRBD1	CASTSGRGLGNEQFF	TGTGCCAGCACCTCCGGCAGGGGGCTGGGCAATGAGCAGTTCTTC
many	TRBV27	TRBJ2-1	TRBD2	CASTPPGLASYNEQFF	TGTGCCAGCACACCCCCGGGACTAGCATCCTACAATGAGCAGTTCTTC
many	TRBV18	TRBJ2-7	TRBD1	CASSPGQGPLSYEQYF	TGTGCCAGCTCACCCGGACAGGGGCCCCTCTCCTACGAGCAGTACTTC
few	TRBV5-4	TRBJ2-1	TRBD2	CASSGSTSKYEQFF	TGTGCCAGCAGCGGTTCGACTAGCAAGTATGAGCAGTTCTTC
many	TRBV3-1	TRBJ1-2	TRBD1	CASSQSGQGVYGYTF	TGTGCCAGCAGCCAGAGCGGACAGGGAGTCTATGGCTACACCTTC
.	TRBV7-2	TRBJ2-5	.	CASSKETGGKETQYF	TGTGCCAGCAGCAAAGAGACAGGTGGAAAAGAGACCCAGTACTTC
many	TRBV11-2	TRBJ2-3	.	CASSYQRGDTQYF	TGTGCCAGCAGCTACCAACGGGGAGATACGCAGTATTTT
few	TRBV18	TRBJ1-1	TRBD1	CASSPLTGGSTEAFF	TGTGCCAGCTCACCACTAACAGGGGGGAGCACTGAAGCTTTCTTT
.	TRBV7-7	TRBJ2-5	.	CASSSRGLGETQYF	TGTGCTAGCAGCTCACGGGGGCTAGGAGAGACCCAGTACTTC
few	TRBV7-8	TRBJ2-1	TRBD2	CASLTLAGGPGEQFF	TGTGCCAGCCTAACTCTAGCGGGAGGGCCAGGTGAGCAGTTCTTC